The entry that follows covers one T cell receptor beta chain sequence. Its binding antigen is unknown. No per-base quality is available; no much larger clone lies one base away. The CDR3, cysteine through phenylalanine, is 15 amino acids long. The kept DNA is CDR3 alone, 45 bases in frame from the first base. Trimming takes 0 bases from V and 4 bases from J, and the germline ends sit 10 bases apart. CDR1 and CDR2, looked up from the germline V gene, are SGHTS and YDEGEE. The data originate from a study of blood T cell repertoires in COVID-19 (dated by TCRdb to 2018 to 2021). General notes on the study: Collaborator samples came from the United States, Italy and Spain and covered acute and convalescent phases of COVID-19. Where available, HLA class I and class II types were taken from metadata supplied by the sample provider and were not determined by assay-based typing. The samples were drawn from two sources: the first 160 participants of the ongoing ImmuneRACE study, and approximately 1,300 subjects contributed by 6 global collaborators. The sample metadata nearly always contained a de-identified subject ID, COVID-19 status, age in years and sex. A freely available public database, intended as a resource for researchers studying the immune response to SARS-CoV-2, is where the repertoires were released. The prospective study material was composed of cDNA or gDNA derived from T cells, B-cell-depleted T cells, or PBMCs. Subjects who had been exposed to COVID-19, were actively infected with it, or had recovered from it provided the deeply sampled blood TCRbeta repertoires that made up the dataset.

The immunoSEQ Assay, a bias-controlled multiplex PCR, was used to amplify TCRbeta CDR3 regions from genomic DNA. The paper's data handling went like this. Nucleated cell counts per sample were estimated from amplification of reference gene primers within the assay. Sequence reads were collapsed and filtered to measure the absolute abundance of every unique TCRbeta CDR3 rearrangement. For each sample, productive Simpson clonality was calculated as the square root of Simpson's diversity index across productive rearrangements. Held by TCRdb, this immuneACCESS table contains in-frame sequences only and omits some clones. Under half of the omission traces to an unresolved V gene where checked; the cause of the rest is unknown. The V and J calls and the clone size are those of that table, but D and trimming were determined from the DNA. The sample profile shows around 100,000 clones; approximately 80% of them were found once. The top ten clonotypes cover approximately 0.76% of the sample.

The full study reports these points: The quantity of clinical and demographic metadata differed by source and by participant and was supplied without curation.

Whole blood was collected in K2EDTA tubes by collaborating institutions according to the institutions' own protocols. For TCRbeta analysis, collaborator samples were shipped as frozen whole blood, as isolated PBMCs, or as DNA extracted from either sample type. The chain links TRBV5-8 with TRBJ2-2; the D gene is perhaps TRBD1, on 5 matching bases. This clonotype was obtained from a woman in her 70s with acute or convalescent COVID-19. Sequencing used peripheral blood. The CDR3 protein: CASSLEGALTGELFF. The nucleotide sequence is given as TGTGCCAGCAGCTTGGAAGGGGCCCTCACCGGGGAGCTGTTTTTT. Joined to the reference TRBV5-8 and TRBJ2-2 proteins, this CDR3 gives the full variable domain: EAGVTQSPTHLIKTRGQQATLRCSPISGHTSVYWYQQALGLGLQFLLWYDEGEERNRGNFPPRFSGRQFPNYSSELNVNALELEDSALYLCASSLEGALTGELFFGEGSRLTVL.